This entry describes one T cell receptor (beta chain). This CDR3 comprises 17 residues. Per the germline V gene, CDR1 is SEHNR and CDR2 is FQNEAQ (reference sequence). Trimming removed 1 base at V and 7 bases at J, with 23 bases between. These data belong to a study of PD-L1 blockade in urothelial cancer. At the level of the study: Of about 30 patients, twenty-five were males with bladder-origin urothelial cancer.

The time point here: peripheral blood 6 weeks after treatment start. The method was immunoSEQ multiplex PCR; TCRdb's version includes in-frame clones alone and lacks a portion of them. Of about 120,000 clones in the sample, roughly 82% are singletons; the top ten hold 2.4%. Sequenced here: PBMCs, sampled around atezolizumab (anti-PD-L1) treatment. The chain is built from TRBV7-9 and TRBJ2-7; a weak D match, TRBD2 (6 bases). This TCR was recovered from a man aged 50-59 years with urothelial cancer. CDR3 region: CASSLGAGRSRSGEQYF. DNA for the CDR3: TGTGCCAGCAGCTTAGGGGCTGGGAGGAGCAGGAGTGGAGAGCAGTACTTC.